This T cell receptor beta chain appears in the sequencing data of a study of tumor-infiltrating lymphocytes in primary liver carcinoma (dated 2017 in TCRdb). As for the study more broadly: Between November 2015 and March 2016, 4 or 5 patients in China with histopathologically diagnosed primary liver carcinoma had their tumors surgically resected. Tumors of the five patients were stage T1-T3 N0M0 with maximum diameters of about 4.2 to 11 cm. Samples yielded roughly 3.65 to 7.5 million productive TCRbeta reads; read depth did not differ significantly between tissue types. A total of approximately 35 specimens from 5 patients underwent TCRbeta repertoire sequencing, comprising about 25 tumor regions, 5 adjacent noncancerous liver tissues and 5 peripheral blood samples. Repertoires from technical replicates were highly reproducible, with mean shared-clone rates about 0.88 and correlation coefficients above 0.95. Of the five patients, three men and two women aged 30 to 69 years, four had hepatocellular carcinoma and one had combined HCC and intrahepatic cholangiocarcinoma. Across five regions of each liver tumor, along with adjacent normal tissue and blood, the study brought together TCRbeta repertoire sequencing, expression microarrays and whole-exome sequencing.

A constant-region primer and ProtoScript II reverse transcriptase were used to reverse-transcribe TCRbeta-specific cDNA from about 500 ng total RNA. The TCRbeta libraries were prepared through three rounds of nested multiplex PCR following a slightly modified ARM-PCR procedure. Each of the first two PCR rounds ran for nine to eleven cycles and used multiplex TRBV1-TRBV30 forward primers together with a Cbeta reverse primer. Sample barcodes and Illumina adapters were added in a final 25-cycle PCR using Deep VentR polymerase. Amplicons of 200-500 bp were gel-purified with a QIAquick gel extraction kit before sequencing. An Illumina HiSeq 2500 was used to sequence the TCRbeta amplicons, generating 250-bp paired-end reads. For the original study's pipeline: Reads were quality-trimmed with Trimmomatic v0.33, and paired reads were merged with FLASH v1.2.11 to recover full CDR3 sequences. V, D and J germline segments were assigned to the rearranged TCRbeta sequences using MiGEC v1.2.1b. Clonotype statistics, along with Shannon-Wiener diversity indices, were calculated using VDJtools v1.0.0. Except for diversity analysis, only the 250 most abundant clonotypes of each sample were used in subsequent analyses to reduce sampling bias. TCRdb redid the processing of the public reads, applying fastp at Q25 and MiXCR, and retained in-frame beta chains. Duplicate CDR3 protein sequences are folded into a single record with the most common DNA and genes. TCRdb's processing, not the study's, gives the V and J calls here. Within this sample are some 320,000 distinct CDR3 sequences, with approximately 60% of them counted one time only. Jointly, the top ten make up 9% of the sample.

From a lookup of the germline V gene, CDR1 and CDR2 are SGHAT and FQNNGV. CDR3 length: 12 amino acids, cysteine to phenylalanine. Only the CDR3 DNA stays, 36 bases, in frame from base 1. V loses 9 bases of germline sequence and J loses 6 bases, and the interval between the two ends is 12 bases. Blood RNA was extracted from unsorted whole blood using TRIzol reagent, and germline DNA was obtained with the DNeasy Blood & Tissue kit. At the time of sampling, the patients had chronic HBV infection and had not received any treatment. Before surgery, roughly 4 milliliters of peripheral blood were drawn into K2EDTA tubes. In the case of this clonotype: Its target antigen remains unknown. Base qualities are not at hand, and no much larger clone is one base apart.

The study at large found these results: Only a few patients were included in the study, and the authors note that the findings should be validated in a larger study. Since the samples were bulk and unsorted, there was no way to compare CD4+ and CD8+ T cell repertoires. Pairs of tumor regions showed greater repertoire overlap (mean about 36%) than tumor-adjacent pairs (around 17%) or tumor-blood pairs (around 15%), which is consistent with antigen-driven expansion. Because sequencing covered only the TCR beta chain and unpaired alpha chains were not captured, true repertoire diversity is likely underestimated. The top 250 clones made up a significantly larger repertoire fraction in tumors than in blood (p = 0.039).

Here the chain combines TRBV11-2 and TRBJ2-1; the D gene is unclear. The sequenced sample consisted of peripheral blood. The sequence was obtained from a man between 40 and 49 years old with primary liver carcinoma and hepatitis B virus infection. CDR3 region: CASSPPSNEQFF. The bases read TGTGCCAGTAGCCCCCCCAGCAATGAGCAGTTCTTC.